This T cell receptor (beta chain) was obtained from a study of Graves' ophthalmopathy and Graves' hyperthyroidism. Overall study findings and caveats: Appearing in blood as well were most expanded thyroid clonotypes above 0.001 frequency.

In this sample, this clonotype turned up many times. Its antigen is not identified. Amplification of the TCR beta CDR3 regions used RNA transcripts (as template). RT-PCR with HTBI primers came first, then second-round multiplex PCR. TCRdb called the multiplex PCR reads again in MiXCR, with one record for every CDR3 protein. Of around 1.1 million distinct CDR3 sequences in the sample, around a third are singletons; the top ten hold 11%. V was trimmed by 2 bases and J by 6 bases, leaving 13 bases between them. Germline CDR1 is SQVTM and CDR2 is ANQGSEA. The CDR3 loop spans 13 amino acids. This chain links TRBV29-1 with TRBJ2-5; D is undetermined. This receptor was taken from an adult man with Graves' hyperthyroidism. What was sequenced was peripheral blood or thyroid tissue (not recorded which). Here the CDR3 reads CSVELSSWKTQYF. The CDR3 DNA follows: TGCAGCGTTGAATTGTCCAGCTGGAAGACCCAGTACTTC.